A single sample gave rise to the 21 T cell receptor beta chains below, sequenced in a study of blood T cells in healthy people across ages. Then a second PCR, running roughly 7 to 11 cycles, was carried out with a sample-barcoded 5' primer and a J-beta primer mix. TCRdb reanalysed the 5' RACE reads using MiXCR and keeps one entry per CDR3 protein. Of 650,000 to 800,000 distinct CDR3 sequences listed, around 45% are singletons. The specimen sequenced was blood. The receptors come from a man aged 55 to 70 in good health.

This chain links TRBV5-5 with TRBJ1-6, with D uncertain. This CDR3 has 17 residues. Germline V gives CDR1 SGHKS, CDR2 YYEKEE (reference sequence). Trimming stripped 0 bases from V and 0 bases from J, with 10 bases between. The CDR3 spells CASSLEVAGSYNSPLHF. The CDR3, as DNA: TGTGCCAGCAGCTTGGAGGTAGCGGGCTCCTATAATTCACCCCTCCACTTT.

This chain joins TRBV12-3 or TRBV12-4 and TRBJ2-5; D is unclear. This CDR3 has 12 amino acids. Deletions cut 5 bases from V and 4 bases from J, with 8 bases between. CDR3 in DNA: TGTGCCAGCAGTGGTAGTATAGAGACCCAGTACTTC. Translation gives CASSGSIETQYF.

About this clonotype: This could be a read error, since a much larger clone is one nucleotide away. The CDR3 DNA follows: TGTGCCGGCAGTGATTTGGGACGGATCGTCACAGATACGCAGTATTTT. It yields the protein CAGSDLGRIVTDTQYF. The chain couples TRBV6-4 to TRBJ2-3, with D perhaps TRBD1 or TRBD2 (5 bases each). The length of the CDR3 is 16 residues. Germline assignment: CDR1 MRHNA and CDR2 SNTAGT.

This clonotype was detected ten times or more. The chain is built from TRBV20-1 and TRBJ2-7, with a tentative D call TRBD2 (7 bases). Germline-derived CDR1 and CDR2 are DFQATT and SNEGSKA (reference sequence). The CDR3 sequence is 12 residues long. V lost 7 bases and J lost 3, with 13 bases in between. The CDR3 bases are TGCAGTGGTAGGGGGGAGGGCTACGAGCAGTACTTC. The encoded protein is CSGRGEGYEQYF.

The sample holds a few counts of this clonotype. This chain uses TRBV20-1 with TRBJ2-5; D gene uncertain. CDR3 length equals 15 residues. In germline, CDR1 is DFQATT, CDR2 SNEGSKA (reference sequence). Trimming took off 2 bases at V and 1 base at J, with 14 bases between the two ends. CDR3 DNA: TGCAGTGCTAGACCCCCACTCTCAGCCCAAGAGACCCAGTACTTC. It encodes CSARPPLSAQETQYF.

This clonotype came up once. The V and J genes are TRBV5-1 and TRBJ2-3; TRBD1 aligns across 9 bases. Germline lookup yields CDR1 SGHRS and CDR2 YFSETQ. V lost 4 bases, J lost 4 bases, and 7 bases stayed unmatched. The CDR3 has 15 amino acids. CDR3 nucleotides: TGCGCCAGCAGCAGGACAGGGGATATCGCAGATACGCAGTATTTT. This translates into CASSRTGDIADTQYF.

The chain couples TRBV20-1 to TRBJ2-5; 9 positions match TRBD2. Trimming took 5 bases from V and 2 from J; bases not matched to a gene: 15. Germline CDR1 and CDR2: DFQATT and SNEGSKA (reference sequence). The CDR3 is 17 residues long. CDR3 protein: CSAGSTSGTRIQETQYF. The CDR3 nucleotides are TGCAGTGCTGGTTCGACTAGCGGAACTCGTATACAAGAGACCCAGTACTTC.

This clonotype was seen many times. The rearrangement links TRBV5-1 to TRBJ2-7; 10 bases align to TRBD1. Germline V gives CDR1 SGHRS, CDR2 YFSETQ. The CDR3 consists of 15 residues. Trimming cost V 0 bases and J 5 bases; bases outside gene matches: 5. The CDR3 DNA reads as TGCGCCAGCAGCTTGGAGGGACAGGGGAACCACGAGCAGTACTTC. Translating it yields CASSLEGQGNHEQYF.

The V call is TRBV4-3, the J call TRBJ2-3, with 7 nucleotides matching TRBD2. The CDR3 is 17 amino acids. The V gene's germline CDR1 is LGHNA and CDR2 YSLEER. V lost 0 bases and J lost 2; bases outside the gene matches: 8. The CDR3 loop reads CASSQDATSVATDTQYF. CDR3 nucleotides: TGCGCCAGCAGCCAAGATGCCACTAGCGTAGCCACAGATACGCAGTATTTT.

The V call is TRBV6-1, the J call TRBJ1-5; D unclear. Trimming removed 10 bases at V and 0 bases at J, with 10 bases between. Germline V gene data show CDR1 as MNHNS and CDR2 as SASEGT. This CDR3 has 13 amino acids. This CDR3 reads CATREFSNQPQHF. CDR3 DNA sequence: TGTGCCACCCGAGAATTTAGCAATCAGCCCCAGCATTTT.

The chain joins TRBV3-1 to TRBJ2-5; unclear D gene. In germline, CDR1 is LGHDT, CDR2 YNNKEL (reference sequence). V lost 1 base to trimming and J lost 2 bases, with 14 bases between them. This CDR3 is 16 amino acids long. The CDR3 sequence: CASSQGFLSGQETQYF. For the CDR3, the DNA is TGTGCCAGCAGCCAAGGTTTTCTATCGGGTCAAGAGACCCAGTACTTC.

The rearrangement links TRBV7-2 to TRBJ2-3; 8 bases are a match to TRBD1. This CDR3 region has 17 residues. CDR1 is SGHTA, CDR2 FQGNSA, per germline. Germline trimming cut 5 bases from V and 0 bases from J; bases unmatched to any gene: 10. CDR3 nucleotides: TGTGCCAGCAGCCCACCCCGGACAGGGCCTAGCACAGATACGCAGTATTTT. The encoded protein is CASSPPRTGPSTDTQYF.

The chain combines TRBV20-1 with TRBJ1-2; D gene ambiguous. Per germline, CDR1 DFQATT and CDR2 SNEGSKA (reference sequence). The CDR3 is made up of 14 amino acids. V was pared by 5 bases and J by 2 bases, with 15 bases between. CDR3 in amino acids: CSAPTRITNYGYTF. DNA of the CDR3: TGCAGTGCTCCCACGAGAATTACGAACTATGGCTACACCTTC.

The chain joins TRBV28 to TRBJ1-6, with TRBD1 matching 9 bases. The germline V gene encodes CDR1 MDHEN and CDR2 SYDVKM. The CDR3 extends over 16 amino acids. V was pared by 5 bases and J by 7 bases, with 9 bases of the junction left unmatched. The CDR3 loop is CASSPPRDRENSPLHF. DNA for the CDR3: TGTGCCAGCAGTCCCCCCAGGGACAGGGAGAATTCACCCCTCCACTTT.

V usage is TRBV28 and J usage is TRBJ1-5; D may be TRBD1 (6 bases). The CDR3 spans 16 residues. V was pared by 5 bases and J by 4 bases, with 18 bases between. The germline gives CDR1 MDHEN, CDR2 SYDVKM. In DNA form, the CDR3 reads TGTGCCAGCAGTCCAGGGGCCGCCCAGGGAAATCAGCCCCAGCATTTT. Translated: CASSPGAAQGNQPQHF. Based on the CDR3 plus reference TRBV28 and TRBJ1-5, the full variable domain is DVKVTQSSRYLVKRTGEKVFLECVQDMDHENMFWYRQDPGLGLRLIYFSYDVKMKEKGDIPEGYSVSREKKERFSLILESASTNQTSMYLCASSPGAAQGNQPQHFGDGTRLSIL.

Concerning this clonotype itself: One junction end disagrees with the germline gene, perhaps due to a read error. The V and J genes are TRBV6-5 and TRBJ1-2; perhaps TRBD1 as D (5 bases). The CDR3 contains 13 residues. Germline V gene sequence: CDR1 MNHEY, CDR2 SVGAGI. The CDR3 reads CASSSGTDYGCTF. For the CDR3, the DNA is TGTGCCAGCAGCTCCGGGACGGACTATGGCTGCACCTTC.

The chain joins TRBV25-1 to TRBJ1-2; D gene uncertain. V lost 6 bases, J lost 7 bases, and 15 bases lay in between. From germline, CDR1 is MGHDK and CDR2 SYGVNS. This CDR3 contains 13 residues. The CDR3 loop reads CASSDEAVSGYTF. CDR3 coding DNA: TGTGCCAGCAGCGACGAAGCTGTCAGTGGCTACACCTTC.

The CDR3 DNA sequence: TGTGCCAGTAGTATATCGGGCCGCTGGGGGCGAGAGACCCAGTACTTC. Protein product: CASSISGRWGRETQYF. The genes are TRBV19 and TRBJ2-5; weak D call: TRBD1 (6 bases). The germline V gene has CDR1 LNHDA and CDR2 SQIVND (reference sequence). The V end was cut by 2 bases, the J end by 4 bases, with 17 bases between. CDR3 size: 16 residues.

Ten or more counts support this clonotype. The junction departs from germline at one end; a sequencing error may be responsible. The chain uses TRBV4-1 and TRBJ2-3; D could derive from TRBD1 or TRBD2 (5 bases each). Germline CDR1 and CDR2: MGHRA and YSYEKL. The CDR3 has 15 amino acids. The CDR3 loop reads CASSQDSGTTNTQYF. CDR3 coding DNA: TGCGCCAGCAGCCAAGACTCCGGGACCACAAATACGCAGTATTTT.

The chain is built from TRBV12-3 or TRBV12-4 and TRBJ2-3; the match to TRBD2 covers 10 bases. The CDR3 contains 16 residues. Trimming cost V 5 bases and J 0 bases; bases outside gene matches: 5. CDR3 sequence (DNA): TGTGCCAGCAGTGATAGCGGGGGGACTAGCACAGATACGCAGTATTTT. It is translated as CASSDSGGTSTDTQYF.

The CDR3 DNA follows: TGTGCCAGCAGTTTAGTGGGGGGCTCGAGGGCTTTCTTT. Translated, it gives CASSLVGGSRAFF. This chain joins TRBV12-3 or TRBV12-4 and TRBJ1-1; a possible D gene is TRBD1 (6 bases). The CDR3 contains 13 residues. Trimming removed 1 base at V and 11 bases at J, with 14 bases between.